Ten or more counts support the clone carrying this T cell receptor (beta chain). The sample is drawn from a study of blood T cells in healthy people across ages. Using a J-beta primer mix together with a sample-barcoded 5' primer, a second PCR was run for roughly 6 to 12 cycles. Unique molecular identifiers of 12 random nucleotides labeled each cDNA. TCRdb re-analysed the 5' RACE reads in MiXCR, keeping a single row per CDR3 protein. Of some 920,000 distinct CDR3 sequences listed, roughly 50% are singletons. Donors were healthy Caucasian individuals from Russia aged about 6 to 90. Isolated PBMCs totaled at least 7 million in each sample. The junction had 9 bases not matched to a gene; V was cut back by 6 bases and J by 7 bases. The CDR3 covers 15 residues.

Sequencing input: blood. The sequence was obtained from a woman aged 60-75 years in good health. The chain recombines TRBV12-3 or TRBV12-4 with TRBJ2-1, with TRBD1 identical over 10 bases. CDR3 nucleotide sequence: TGTGCCAGCAGAACCGGGACAGGGGCTGGAAATGAGCAGTTCTTC. This sequence encodes CASRTGTGAGNEQFF.